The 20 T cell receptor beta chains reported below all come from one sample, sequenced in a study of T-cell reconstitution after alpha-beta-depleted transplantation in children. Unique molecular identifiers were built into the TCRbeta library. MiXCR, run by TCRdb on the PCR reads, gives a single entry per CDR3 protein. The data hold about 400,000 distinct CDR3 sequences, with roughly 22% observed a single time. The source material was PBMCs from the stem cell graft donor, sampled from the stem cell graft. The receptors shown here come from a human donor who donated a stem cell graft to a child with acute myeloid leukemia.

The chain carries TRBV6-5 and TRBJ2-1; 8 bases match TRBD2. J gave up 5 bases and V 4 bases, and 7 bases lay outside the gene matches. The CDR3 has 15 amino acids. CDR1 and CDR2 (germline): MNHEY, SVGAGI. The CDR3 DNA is TGTGCCAGCAGTTCCGGGACTAGGGACAACAATGAGCAGTTCTTC. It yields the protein CASSSGTRDNNEQFF.

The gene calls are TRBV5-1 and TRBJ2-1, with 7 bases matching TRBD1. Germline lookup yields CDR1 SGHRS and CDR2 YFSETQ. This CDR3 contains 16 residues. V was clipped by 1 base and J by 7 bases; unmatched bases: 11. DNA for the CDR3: TGCGCCAGCAGCTTGTCCCGGACAGGTACAAGAAATGAGCAGTTCTTC. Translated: CASSLSRTGTRNEQFF.

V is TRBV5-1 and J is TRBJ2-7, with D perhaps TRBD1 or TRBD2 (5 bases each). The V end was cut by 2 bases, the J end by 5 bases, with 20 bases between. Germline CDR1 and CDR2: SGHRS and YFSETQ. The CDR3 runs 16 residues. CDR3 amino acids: CASSLGIGTLPNEQYF. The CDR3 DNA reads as TGCGCCAGCAGCTTAGGGATAGGGACGTTACCCAACGAGCAGTACTTC.

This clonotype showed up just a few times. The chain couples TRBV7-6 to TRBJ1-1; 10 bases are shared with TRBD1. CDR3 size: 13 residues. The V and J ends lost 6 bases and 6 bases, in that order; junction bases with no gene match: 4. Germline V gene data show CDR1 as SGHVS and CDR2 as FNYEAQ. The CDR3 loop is CASSTDRGAEAFF. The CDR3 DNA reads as TGTGCCAGCAGTACGGACAGGGGGGCTGAAGCTTTCTTT.

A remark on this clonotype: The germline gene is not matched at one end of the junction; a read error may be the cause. For the CDR3, the DNA is TGTGCCAGTAGACAGGGCAATCATCCCCAGCATTTT. Protein sequence: CASRQGNHPQHF. The genes are TRBV18 and TRBJ1-5; 7 nucleotides line up with TRBD1. Per the germline V gene, CDR1 is KGHSH and CDR2 is LQKENI. The CDR3 extends over 12 amino acids.

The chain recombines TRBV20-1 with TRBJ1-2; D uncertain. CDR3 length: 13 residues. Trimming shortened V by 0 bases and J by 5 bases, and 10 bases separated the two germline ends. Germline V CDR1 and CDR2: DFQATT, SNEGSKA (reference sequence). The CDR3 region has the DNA TGCAGTGCTAGAGACAGCTCCGGGTATGGCTACACCTTC. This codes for CSARDSSGYGYTF.

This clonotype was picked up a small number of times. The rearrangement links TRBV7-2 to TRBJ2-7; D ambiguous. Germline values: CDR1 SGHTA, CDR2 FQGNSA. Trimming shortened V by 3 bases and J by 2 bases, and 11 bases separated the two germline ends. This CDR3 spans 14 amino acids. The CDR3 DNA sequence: TGTGCCAGCAGCTTCGGCCTCCTAGCCTACGAGCAGTACTTC. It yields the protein CASSFGLLAYEQYF.

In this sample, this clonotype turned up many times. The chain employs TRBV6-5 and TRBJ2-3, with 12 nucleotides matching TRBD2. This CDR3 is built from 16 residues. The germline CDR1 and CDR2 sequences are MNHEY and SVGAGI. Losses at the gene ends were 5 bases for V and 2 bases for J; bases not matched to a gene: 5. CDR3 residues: CASSPRLAGDTDTQYF. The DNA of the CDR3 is TGTGCCAGCAGTCCCAGACTAGCGGGAGACACAGATACGCAGTATTTT.

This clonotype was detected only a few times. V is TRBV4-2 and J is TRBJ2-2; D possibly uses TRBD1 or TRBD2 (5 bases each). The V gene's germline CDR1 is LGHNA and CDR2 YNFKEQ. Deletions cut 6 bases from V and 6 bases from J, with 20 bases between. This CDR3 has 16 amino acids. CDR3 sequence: CASSLERGGRAGELFF. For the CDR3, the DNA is TGTGCCAGCAGTCTAGAGAGGGGCGGCAGGGCCGGGGAGCTGTTTTTT.

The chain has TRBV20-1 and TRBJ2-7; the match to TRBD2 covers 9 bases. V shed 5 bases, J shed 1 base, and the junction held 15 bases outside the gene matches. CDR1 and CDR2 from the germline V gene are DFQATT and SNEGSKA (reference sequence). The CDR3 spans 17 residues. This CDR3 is CSAWVRGGSGSSYEQYF. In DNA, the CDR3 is TGCAGTGCTTGGGTCCGGGGTGGTAGCGGGAGTTCCTACGAGCAGTACTTC.

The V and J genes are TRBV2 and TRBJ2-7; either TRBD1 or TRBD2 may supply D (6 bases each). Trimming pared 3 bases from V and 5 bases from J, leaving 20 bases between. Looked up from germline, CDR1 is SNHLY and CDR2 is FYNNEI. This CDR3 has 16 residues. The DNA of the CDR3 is TGTGCCAGCAGTGAGAGGGGGTTGGCAGGGAGGAACGAGCAGTACTTC. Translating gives CASSERGLAGRNEQYF.

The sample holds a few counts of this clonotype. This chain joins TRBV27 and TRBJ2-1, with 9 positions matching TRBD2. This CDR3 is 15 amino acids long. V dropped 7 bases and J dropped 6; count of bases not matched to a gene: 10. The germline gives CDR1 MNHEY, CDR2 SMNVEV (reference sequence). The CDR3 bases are TGTGCCAGCACCCATCCGGGACTAGCAGGCAATGAGCAGTTCTTC. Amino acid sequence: CASTHPGLAGNEQFF.

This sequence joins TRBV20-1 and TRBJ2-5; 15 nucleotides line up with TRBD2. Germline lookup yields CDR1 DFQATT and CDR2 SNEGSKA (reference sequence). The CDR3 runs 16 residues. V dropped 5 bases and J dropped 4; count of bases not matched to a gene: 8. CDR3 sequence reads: CSASSGLAGGAETQYF. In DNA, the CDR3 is TGCAGTGCTTCTTCAGGACTAGCGGGAGGGGCAGAGACCCAGTACTTC.

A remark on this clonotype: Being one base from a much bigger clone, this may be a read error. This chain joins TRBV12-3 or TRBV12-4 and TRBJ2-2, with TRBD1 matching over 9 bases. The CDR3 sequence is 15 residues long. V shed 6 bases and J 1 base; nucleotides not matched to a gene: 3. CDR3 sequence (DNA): TGTGCCAGCAGAAGGGGACAGGGGAACACCGGGGAGCTGTTTTTT. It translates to CASRRGQGNTGELFF.

The CDR3 nucleotides are TGCGCCAGCAGCCACAGAGCAGGGAACACTGAAGCTTTCTTT. Translation gives CASSHRAGNTEAFF. The chain joins TRBV4-1 to TRBJ1-1, with D unresolved. V lost 3 bases to trimming and J lost 1 base, with 9 bases between them. Germline CDR1 is MGHRA and CDR2 is YSYEKL. The CDR3 extends over 14 amino acids.

The CDR3 DNA reads as TGTGCCAGCAGCCCCATGGGACAGGGGAACTACGAGCAGTACTTC. It codes for CASSPMGQGNYEQYF. The J gene is TRBJ2-7, the V gene TRBV9; 10 nucleotides align to TRBD1. Germline CDR1 reads SGDLS; CDR2 reads YYNGEE. V gave up 4 bases and J gave up 3 bases; unmatched junction bases: 7. CDR3 size: 15 residues.

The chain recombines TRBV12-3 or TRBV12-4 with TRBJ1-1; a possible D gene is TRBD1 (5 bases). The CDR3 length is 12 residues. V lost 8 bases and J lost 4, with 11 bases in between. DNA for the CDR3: TGTGCCAGCGATGGGGCGGGCACTGAAGCTTTCTTT. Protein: CASDGAGTEAFF.

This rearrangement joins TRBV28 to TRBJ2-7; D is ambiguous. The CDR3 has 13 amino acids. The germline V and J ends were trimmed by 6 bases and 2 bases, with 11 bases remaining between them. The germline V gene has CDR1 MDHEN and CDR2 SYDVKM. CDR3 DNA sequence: TGTGCCAGCAGATCCGACCCGACCTACGAGCAGTACTTC. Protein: CASRSDPTYEQYF.

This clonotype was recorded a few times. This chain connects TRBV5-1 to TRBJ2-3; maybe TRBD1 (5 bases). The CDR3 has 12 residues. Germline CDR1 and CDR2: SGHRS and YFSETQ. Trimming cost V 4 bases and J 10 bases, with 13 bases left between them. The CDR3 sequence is CASSDGRGPQYF. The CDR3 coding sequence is TGCGCCAGCAGCGACGGAAGGGGTCCGCAGTATTTT.

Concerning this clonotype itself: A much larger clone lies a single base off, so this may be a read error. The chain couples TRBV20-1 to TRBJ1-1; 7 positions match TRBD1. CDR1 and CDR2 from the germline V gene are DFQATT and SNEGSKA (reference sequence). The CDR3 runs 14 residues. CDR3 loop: CCASSTGIQTEAFF. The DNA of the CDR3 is TGCTGTGCTAGCTCGACAGGGATACAGACTGAAGCTTTCTTT.